Sequencing of this TCR beta chain was carried out in a study of T cell changes during pregnancy in multiple sclerosis. Method: immunoSEQ multiplex PCR; TCRdb's copy keeps in-frame clones and lacks some. The sample yields roughly 50,000 clones, approximately 91% seen once. Sequences were derived from peripheral blood, sampled after pregnancy. This TCR was sampled from a female donor in good health, enrolled as a control in a pregnancy study.

The CDR3 loop reads CASSMGQLNTGELFF. In DNA form, the CDR3 reads TGTGCCAGCAGCATGGGACAGTTGAACACCGGGGAGCTGTTTTTT. The V call is TRBV7-8, the J call TRBJ2-2; 7 bases map to TRBD1. The CDR3 runs 15 residues. V trimming: 5 bases; J trimming: 1 base; junction bases outside the gene matches: 4. Germline lookup yields CDR1 SGHVS and CDR2 FQNEAQ.